This T cell receptor beta chain came from a study of blood T cell repertoires in COVID-19. Across the study: Sites in the United States, Italy and Spain provided acute and convalescent COVID-19 samples.

Authors' methods: Amplification of reference gene primers provided the estimated nucleated cell counts. This table comes from immunoSEQ multiplex PCR, and its TCRdb copy is limited to in-frame clones, with some not included. V, J and clone size are those of that table, while D and trimming were read from the DNA. This table holds more than 120,000 clones, roughly 87% found once. Germline lookup yields CDR1 SGHTA and CDR2 FQGTGA. J was trimmed by 3 bases and V by 2 bases; bases with no gene match: 5. This CDR3 region has 15 residues. Sequencing used peripheral blood. The source of this sequence is a woman aged 50 to 60 with acute or convalescent COVID-19. The rearrangement links TRBV7-3 to TRBJ2-7; 9 nucleotides match TRBD2. CDR3 bases: TGTGCCAGCAGCTTATTCCCTAGCGGGAACTACGAGCAGTACTTC. As protein: CASSLFPSGNYEQYF.